The clone carrying this T cell receptor beta chain was found a few times. MiXCR, applied by TCRdb to the RT-PCR reads, yields one record per CDR3 protein. Of 450,000 to 500,000 distinct CDR3 sequences listed, 9.5% to 13% were seen once; the top ten hold roughly 12%. The CDR3 consists of 14 residues. Trimming cost V 0 bases and J 2 bases, with 5 bases left between them. Germline loops: CDR1 SGHTA, CDR2 FQGNSA. The data are from a study of response to subunit inactivated influenza vaccine. V is TRBV7-2 and J is TRBJ2-1; D unresolved. The sequences come from PBMCs from blood, collected about 40 days after vaccination. This clonotype originated in a man aged 45 to 65 who received an inactivated influenza vaccine. The DNA of the CDR3 is TGTGCCAGCAGCTTAGCGGTTGCCTACAATGAGCAGTTCTTC. It is translated as CASSLAVAYNEQFF.